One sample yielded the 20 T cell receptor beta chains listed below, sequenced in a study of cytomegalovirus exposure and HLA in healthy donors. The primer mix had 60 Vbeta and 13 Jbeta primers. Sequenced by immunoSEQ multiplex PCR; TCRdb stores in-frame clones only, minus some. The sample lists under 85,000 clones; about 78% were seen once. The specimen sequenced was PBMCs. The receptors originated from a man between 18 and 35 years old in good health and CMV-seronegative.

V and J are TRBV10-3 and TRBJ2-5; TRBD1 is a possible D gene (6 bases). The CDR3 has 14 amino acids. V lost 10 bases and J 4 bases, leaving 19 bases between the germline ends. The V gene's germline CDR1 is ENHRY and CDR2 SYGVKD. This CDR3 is CATSQGQVRETQYF. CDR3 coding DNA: TGTGCCACCTCACAGGGTCAGGTTCGAGAGACCCAGTACTTC.

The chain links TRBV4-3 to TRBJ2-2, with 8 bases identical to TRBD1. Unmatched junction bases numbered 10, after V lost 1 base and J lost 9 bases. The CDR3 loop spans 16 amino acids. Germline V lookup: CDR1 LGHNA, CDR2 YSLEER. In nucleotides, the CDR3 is TGCGCCAGCAGCCAAGCTCAGGGGGCGATGGCTAGGGAGCTGTTTTTT. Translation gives CASSQAQGAMARELFF.

The CDR3 sequence is CASSSKLAGGRKADTQYF. The CDR3 DNA sequence: TGTGCCAGCAGCTCAAAACTAGCGGGGGGGAGGAAGGCAGATACGCAGTATTTT. The chain links TRBV7-2 to TRBJ2-3, with 13 positions matching TRBD2. Germline-derived CDR1 and CDR2 are SGHTA and FQGNSA. The CDR3 extends over 18 amino acids. V was clipped by 4 bases and J by 4 bases; unmatched bases: 11.

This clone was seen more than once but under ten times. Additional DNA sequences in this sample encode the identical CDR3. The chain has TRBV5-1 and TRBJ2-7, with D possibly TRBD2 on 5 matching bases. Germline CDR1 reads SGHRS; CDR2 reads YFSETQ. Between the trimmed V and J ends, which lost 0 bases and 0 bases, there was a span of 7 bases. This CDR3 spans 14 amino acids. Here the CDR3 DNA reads TGCGCCAGCAGCTTGGCGGGGAGCTCCTACGAGCAGTACTTC. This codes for CASSLAGSSYEQYF.

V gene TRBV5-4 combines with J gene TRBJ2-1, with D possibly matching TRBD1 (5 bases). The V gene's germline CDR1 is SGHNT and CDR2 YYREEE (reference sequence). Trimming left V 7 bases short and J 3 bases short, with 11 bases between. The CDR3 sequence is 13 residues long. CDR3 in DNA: TGTGCCAGCGGTTCCCAGGGCTACAATGAGCAGTTCTTC. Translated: CASGSQGYNEQFF.

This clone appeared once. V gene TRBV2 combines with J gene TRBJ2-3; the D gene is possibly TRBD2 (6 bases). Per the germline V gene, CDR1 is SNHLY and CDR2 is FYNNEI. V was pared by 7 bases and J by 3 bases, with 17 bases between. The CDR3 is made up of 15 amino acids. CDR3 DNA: TGTGCCAGCAATCCCAGGGTTGCGGGGACAGATACGCAGTATTTT. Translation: CASNPRVAGTDTQYF.

The chain's CDR3 is CASSIGGSGKNIQYF. CDR3 DNA: TGTGCCAGTAGTATCGGGGGTTCGGGCAAAAACATTCAGTACTTC. The gene calls are TRBV19 and TRBJ2-4, with TRBD2 as a possible D gene (6 bases). The CDR3 consists of 15 residues. The germline V gene encodes CDR1 LNHDA and CDR2 SQIVND (reference sequence). V gave up 3 bases and J gave up 3 bases, with 12 bases separating them.

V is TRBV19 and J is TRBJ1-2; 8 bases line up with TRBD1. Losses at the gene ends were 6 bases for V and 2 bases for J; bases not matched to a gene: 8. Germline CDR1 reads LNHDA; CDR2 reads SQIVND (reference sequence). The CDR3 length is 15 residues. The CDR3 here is CASSLGTGGNYGYTF. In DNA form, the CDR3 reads TGTGCCAGTAGCCTAGGGACAGGAGGGAACTATGGCTACACCTTC.

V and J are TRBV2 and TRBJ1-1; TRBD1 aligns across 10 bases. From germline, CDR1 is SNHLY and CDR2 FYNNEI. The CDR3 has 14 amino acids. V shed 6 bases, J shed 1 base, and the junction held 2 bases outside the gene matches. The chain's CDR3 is CASRRDRGNTEAFF. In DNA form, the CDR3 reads TGTGCCAGCAGGAGGGACAGGGGGAACACTGAAGCTTTCTTT.

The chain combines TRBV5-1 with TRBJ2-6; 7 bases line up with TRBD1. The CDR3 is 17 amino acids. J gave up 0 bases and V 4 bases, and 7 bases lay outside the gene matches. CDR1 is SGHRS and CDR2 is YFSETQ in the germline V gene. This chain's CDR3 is CASSGKQGSSGANVLTF. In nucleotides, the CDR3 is TGCGCCAGCAGCGGAAAACAGGGGAGCTCTGGGGCCAACGTCCTGACTTTC.

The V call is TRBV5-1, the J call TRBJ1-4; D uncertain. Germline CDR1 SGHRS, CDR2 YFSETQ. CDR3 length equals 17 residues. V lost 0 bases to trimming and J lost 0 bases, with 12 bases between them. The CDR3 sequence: CASSLGGSGSTNEKLFF. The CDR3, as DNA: TGCGCCAGCAGCTTGGGCGGCAGTGGCTCAACTAATGAAAAACTGTTTTTT.

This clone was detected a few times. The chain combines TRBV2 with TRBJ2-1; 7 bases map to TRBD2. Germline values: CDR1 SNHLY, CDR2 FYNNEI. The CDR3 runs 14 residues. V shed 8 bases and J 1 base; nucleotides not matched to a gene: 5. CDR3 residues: CASHRGGSYNEQFF. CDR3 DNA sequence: TGTGCCAGCCATCGCGGGGGTTCCTACAATGAGCAGTTCTTC.

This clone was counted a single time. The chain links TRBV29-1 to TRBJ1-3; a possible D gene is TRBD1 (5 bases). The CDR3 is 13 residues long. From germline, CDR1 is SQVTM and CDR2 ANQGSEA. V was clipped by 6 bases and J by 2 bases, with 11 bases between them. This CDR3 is CSVGDWAGNTIYF. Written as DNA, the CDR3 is TGCAGCGTGGGGGACTGGGCTGGAAACACCATATATTTT.

The CDR3 protein is CARLAPDRGNSNQPQHF. CDR3 coding DNA: TGTGCCAGATTGGCCCCAGACAGGGGAAATAGCAATCAGCCCCAGCATTTT. The V and J genes are TRBV5-3 and TRBJ1-5; TRBD1 aligns across 8 bases. TRBV5-3 is marked as an open reading frame, function uncertain. The CDR3 has 17 residues. J gave up 0 bases and V 7 bases, and 12 bases lay outside the gene matches.

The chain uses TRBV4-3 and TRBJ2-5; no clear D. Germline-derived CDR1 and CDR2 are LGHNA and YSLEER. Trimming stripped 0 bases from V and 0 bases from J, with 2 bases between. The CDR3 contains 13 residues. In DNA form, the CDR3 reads TGCGCCAGCAGCCAAGACTACCAAGAGACCCAGTACTTC. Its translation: CASSQDYQETQYF.

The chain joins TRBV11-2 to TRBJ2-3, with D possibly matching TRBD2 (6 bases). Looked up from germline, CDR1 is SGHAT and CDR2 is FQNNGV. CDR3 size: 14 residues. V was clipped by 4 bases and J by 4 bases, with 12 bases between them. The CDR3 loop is CASSSRGLADTQYF. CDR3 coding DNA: TGTGCCAGCAGCTCCCGGGGGTTGGCAGATACGCAGTATTTT.

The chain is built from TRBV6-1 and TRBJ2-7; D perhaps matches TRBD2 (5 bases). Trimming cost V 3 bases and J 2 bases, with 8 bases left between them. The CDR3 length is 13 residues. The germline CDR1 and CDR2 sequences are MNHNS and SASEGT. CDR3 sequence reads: CASSETGTYEQYV. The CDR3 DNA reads TGTGCCAGCAGTGAGACGGGAACCTACGAGCAGTACGTC.

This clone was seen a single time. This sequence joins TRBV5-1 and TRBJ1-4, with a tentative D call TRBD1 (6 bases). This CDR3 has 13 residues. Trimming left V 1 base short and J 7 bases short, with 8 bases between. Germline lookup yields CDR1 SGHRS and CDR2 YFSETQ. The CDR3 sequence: CASSLSTGEKLFF. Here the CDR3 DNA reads TGCGCCAGCAGCTTGTCGACAGGTGAAAAACTGTTTTTT.

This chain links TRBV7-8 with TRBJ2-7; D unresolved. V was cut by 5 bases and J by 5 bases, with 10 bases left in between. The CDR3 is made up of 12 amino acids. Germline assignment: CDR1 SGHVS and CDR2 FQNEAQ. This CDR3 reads CASSLLPHEQYF. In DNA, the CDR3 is TGTGCCAGCAGCCTACTTCCGCACGAGCAGTACTTC. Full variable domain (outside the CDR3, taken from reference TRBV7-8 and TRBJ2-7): GAGVSQSPRYKVAKRGQDVALRCDPISGHVSLFWYQQALGQGPEFLTYFQNEAQLDKSGLPSDRFFAERPEGSVSTLKIQRTQQEDSAVYLCASSLLPHEQYFGPGTRLTVT.

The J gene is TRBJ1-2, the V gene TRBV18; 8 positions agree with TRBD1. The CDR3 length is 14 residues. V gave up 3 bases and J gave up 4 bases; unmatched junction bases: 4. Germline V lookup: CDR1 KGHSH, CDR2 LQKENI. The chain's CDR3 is CASSPGTGLYGYTF. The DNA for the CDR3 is TGTGCCAGCTCACCCGGGACAGGACTCTATGGCTACACCTTC.